The 8 T cell receptor beta chains below come from one sample, sequenced in a study of cytomegalovirus exposure and HLA in healthy donors. Primers: 60 Vbeta forward and 13 Jbeta reverse. TCRdb's copy holds only in-frame clones and misses some; the assay was immunoSEQ multiplex PCR. This table has roughly 84,000 clones, over 75% appearing once. Sequencing was performed on PBMCs. The receptors stem from a man aged 45-65 years in good health and CMV-seronegative.

The rearrangement links TRBV13 to TRBJ1-2; TRBD1 is a possible D gene (6 bases). The V end was cut by 3 bases, the J end by 2 bases, with 10 bases between. Germline V gene data show CDR1 as PRHDT and CDR2 as FYEKMQ (reference sequence). CDR3 length equals 14 residues. As DNA, the CDR3 is TGTGCCAGCAGCTTTCGACAGGTGAACTATGGCTACACCTTC. The encoded protein is CASSFRQVNYGYTF.

The chain joins TRBV5-1 to TRBJ2-7, with D possibly TRBD2 on 5 matching bases. The CDR3 runs to 14 residues. With 5 bases removed from V and 5 bases from J, the gap between germline ends came to 17 bases. Germline V CDR1 and CDR2: SGHRS, YFSETQ. Here the CDR3 DNA reads TGCGCCAGCAGTCCCTACGACGGGGTCCACGAGCAGTACTTC. Its protein is CASSPYDGVHEQYF.

The table lists this clone with many counts. CDR3 in DNA: TGTGCCAGCAATCGCGACAGGGTCCGGCAGCCCCAGCATTTT. Amino acids: CASNRDRVRQPQHF. This chain links TRBV2 with TRBJ1-5, with 7 positions matching TRBD1. Losses at the gene ends were 7 bases for V and 7 bases for J; bases not matched to a gene: 10. The CDR3 has 14 residues. Germline-derived CDR1 and CDR2 are SNHLY and FYNNEI.

The chain recombines TRBV6-1 with TRBJ1-1, with a weak D call TRBD1 (5 bases). Germline-derived CDR1 and CDR2 are MNHNS and SASEGT. V shed 9 bases and J shed 6 bases, with 20 bases lying between them. The CDR3 consists of 14 residues. The CDR3 region has the DNA TGTGCCAGTGACGGGCAGGGTTTAGGCGCTGAAGCTTTCTTT. The encoded protein is CASDGQGLGAEAFF.

The rearrangement uses TRBV15 and TRBJ2-4; 7 nucleotides agree with TRBD1. The CDR3 covers 15 residues. J lost 1 base, V lost 5 bases, and 5 bases had no gene match. Germline V lookup: CDR1 LNHNV, CDR2 YYDKDF (reference sequence). The CDR3 bases are TGTGCCACCAGCCTACAGGGGTCGGCCAAAAACATTCAGTACTTC. Protein: CATSLQGSAKNIQYF.

V and J are TRBV5-1 and TRBJ2-2; 7 nucleotides line up with TRBD1. This CDR3 spans 15 amino acids. From germline, CDR1 is SGHRS and CDR2 YFSETQ. The junction had 3 bases not matched to a gene; V was cut back by 4 bases and J by 0 bases. The CDR3 coding sequence is TGCGCCAGCAGCGGGACAGTAGCGAACACCGGGGAGCTGTTTTTT. This gives the protein CASSGTVANTGELFF.

Notes on this clone: In the same sample, other DNA sequences code for this CDR3. This rearrangement joins TRBV4-1 to TRBJ2-3, with a possible D match to TRBD1 (5 bases). The CDR3 is 16 residues long. The V gene lost 1 base and the J gene lost 0 bases, with 11 bases spanning the gap. The germline V gene encodes CDR1 MGHRA and CDR2 YSYEKL. The DNA of the CDR3 is TGCGCCAGCAGCCAAGGAGCAGGGCCTAGCACAGATACGCAGTATTTT. Translating gives CASSQGAGPSTDTQYF.

The V call is TRBV7-9, the J call TRBJ2-2; perhaps TRBD1 as D (7 bases). Germline V gives CDR1 SEHNR, CDR2 FQNEAQ (reference sequence). The CDR3 contains 16 residues. The V and J ends lost 8 bases and 4 bases respectively, with 20 bases between them. CDR3 region: CASLVWAGGSTGELFF. The CDR3 DNA is TGTGCCAGCCTGGTTTGGGCAGGGGGGAGCACCGGGGAGCTGTTTTTT. Based on the CDR3 plus reference TRBV7-9 and TRBJ2-2, the full variable domain is DTGVSQNPRHKITKRGQNVTFRCDPISEHNRLYWYRQTLGQGPEFLTYFQNEAQLEKSRLLSDRFSAERPKGSFSTLEIQRTEQGDSAMYLCASLVWAGGSTGELFFGEGSRLTVL.